Listed below are T cell receptor beta chains from one sample, sequenced in a study of blood T cells in healthy people across ages. TCRdb reprocessed the 5' RACE reads with MiXCR, giving one entry per CDR3 protein. The sample includes about 720,000 distinct CDR3 sequences, 22% seen only once; the top ten take around 21%. Sequenced sample: blood. The origin of the receptors is a man between 65 and 85 years old in good health. Both conserved end residues are part of each CDR3. Fields, in order: J gene, V gene, CDR3 length, CDR3 protein.

TRBJ2-3,TRBV12-3/TRBV12-4,16,CASSYTGATSTDTQYF
TRBJ1-1,TRBV29-1,11,CSARTQGEAFF
TRBJ1-4,TRBV29-1,13,CSAVLGANEKLFF
TRBJ2-3,TRBV29-1,14,CSVEDLRGTDTQYF
TRBJ2-3,TRBV3-1,14,CASSQAQLGPAQYF
TRBJ1-1,TRBV9,15,CASSTAGRGGTEAFF
TRBJ1-3,TRBV2,13,CASKDGAGNTIYF
TRBJ2-3,TRBV20-1,11,CSARDPDTQYF
TRBJ1-5,TRBV10-2,13,CASSEMRNQPQHF
TRBJ2-4,TRBV6-2/TRBV6-3,14,CASSTTGGGNIQYF
TRBJ2-2,TRBV10-2,14,CASGTNQGTGELFF
TRBJ1-2,TRBV29-1,13,CSVVVWTGEGYTF
TRBJ1-1,TRBV7-9,16,CASSLARNLMNTEAFF
NA,TRBV6-5,16,CASSYSGRSLQETQYF
TRBJ2-5,TRBV29-1,14,CSAQGPSGQETQYF
NA,TRBV7-9,14,CASSLWGVVNEQFF
TRBJ1-2,TRBV7-9,13,CASSPSTSSGYTF
TRBJ2-3,TRBV29-1,11,CSTLSTDTQYF
TRBJ2-2,TRBV2,15,CASRYRTANTGELFF
TRBJ1-2,TRBV29-1,12,CSAGTGLWGYTF
TRBJ1-2,TRBV7-9,12,CASSLEAGGYTF
TRBJ2-4,TRBV28,19,CASSHRLAVERLAKNIQYF
TRBJ2-3,TRBV20-1,14,CSARTHLGTDTQYF
TRBJ2-2,TRBV11-3,14,CASSPISNTGELFF
TRBJ2-3,TRBV10-3,14,CAIRGSGRSDTQYF
TRBJ2-6,TRBV12-3/TRBV12-4,13,CASRGPVANVLTF
TRBJ1-1,TRBV29-1,15,CSVETTGLYNTEAFF
TRBJ2-7,TRBV5-6,17,CASSLFGERTGHYEQYF
TRBJ2-2,TRBV12-3/TRBV12-4,13,CASTPWEGGELFF
TRBJ2-3,TRBV4-1,15,CASSQEGVLTDTQYF
TRBJ2-3,TRBV5-1,15,CASSLSGSGTDTQYF
TRBJ2-3,TRBV29-1,14,CSATLGSSTDTQYF
TRBJ1-5,TRBV4-1,15,CASSQGTGNNQPQHF
TRBJ1-3,TRBV7-6,16,CASSIRDGSSGNTIYF
TRBJ1-1,TRBV6-5,16,CASSYSRTGVNTEAFF
TRBJ1-1,TRBV5-1,14,CASSLVGGDGEAFF
TRBJ2-3,TRBV6-6,16,CASSSNAGGLTDTQYF
TRBJ1-1,TRBV12-3/TRBV12-4,14,CATRTGVIDTEAFF
TRBJ2-1,TRBV20-1,12,CSARGRYNEQFF
TRBJ1-1,TRBV28,12,CVSTPGQGTAFF
TRBJ1-2,TRBV11-2,12,CASSQGWTGYTF
TRBJ2-5,TRBV20-1,13,CSARVPGAKTQYF
TRBJ2-3,TRBV4-3,15,CASSQEGLATDTQYF
TRBJ2-3,TRBV20-1,16,CSASGGGGLGTDTQYF
TRBJ1-6,TRBV7-9,12,CASSWDASPLHF
TRBJ2-3,TRBV28,11,CASALTDTQYF
TRBJ2-1,TRBV5-1,15,CASSAPGQGWNEQFF
TRBJ1-3,TRBV18,19,CASSPLGLTGRSSGNTIYF
TRBJ2-3,TRBV6-6,15,CASSLRGVNTDTQYF
TRBJ1-2,TRBV6-5,15,CASKPGTPTDYGYTF
TRBJ2-3,TRBV19,13,CASRRTLTDTQYF
NA,TRBV20-1,12,CSARRNQETQYF
TRBJ1-5,TRBV6-1,14,CASSEDRQDQPQHF
TRBJ2-3,TRBV12-3/TRBV12-4,13,CASSWKAGDTQYF
TRBJ2-3,TRBV7-8,15,CASSLVGQRSGTQYF
TRBJ2-2,TRBV20-1,13,CSAADREAGELFF
TRBJ2-5,TRBV6-6,14,CASSYRGVIETQYF
TRBJ1-1,TRBV27,15,CASSSSKTKNTEAFF
TRBJ2-3,TRBV7-6,12,CASSLFSDTQYF